This T cell receptor beta chain is from a study of shared clonotypes between healthy human individuals. Study results and limitations: Genetic and exposure-history diversity was limited by the few donors.

About this clone itself: Its specificity is unknown.

Every donor was a Caucasian adult from Nashville, Tennessee. From germline, CDR1 is MDHEN and CDR2 SYDVKM. Trimming stripped 5 bases from V and 7 bases from J, with 12 bases between. This CDR3 region has 12 residues. Every subset had its genomic DNA shared out evenly among several immunoSEQ plates. Some clones are missing from TCRdb's copy, which holds only in-frame ones; the method was immunoSEQ multiplex PCR. The sample contains 950,000 to 1,300,000 clones, more than 60% of which appear only once. V is TRBV28 and J is TRBJ2-7; weak D call: TRBD1 (6 bases). Sequencing was carried out using memory CD4+ T cells sorted from blood. The subset here: CD45RA-negative fraction. This TCR was sampled from a man younger than 35 in good health. CDR3: CASSPTTGEQYF. For the CDR3, the DNA is TGTGCCAGCAGTCCCACAACAGGGGAGCAGTACTTC.